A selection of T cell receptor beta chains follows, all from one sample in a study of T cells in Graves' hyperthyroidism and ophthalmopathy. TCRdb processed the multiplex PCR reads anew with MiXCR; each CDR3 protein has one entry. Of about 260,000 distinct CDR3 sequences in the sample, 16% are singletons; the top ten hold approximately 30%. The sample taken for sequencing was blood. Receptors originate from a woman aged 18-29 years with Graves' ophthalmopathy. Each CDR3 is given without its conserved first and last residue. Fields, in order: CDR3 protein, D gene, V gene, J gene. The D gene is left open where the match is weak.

RGGGGGGTGAF	NA	TRBV29-1	TRBJ1-1
ASSLVTNIQY	NA	TRBV11-2	TRBJ2-4
ASSHLQGQPQH	NA	TRBV6-1	TRBJ1-5
ATRGLAGNNEQF	TRBD2	TRBV24-1	TRBJ2-1
ASSPLAGHQETQY	TRBD2	TRBV7-9	TRBJ2-5
ASSPVQGSTQY	NA	TRBV7-7	TRBJ2-5
ASSPQVIWGLTSYNEQF	NA	TRBV18	TRBJ2-1
ASSLALRAFNEKLF	NA	TRBV5-1	TRBJ1-4
ATSKFPNQPQH	NA	TRBV15	TRBJ1-5
ASSQGRFDEQF	NA	TRBV4-1	TRBJ2-1
ASSLPSRGPSNYGYT	NA	TRBV7-9	TRBJ1-2
ASSLTSGRSSEQY	TRBD2	TRBV28	TRBJ2-7
SARAGGKFDTEAF	NA	TRBV20-1	TRBJ1-1
ASSLGTGPFLNTEAF	TRBD1	TRBV11-2	TRBJ1-1
ASSLGQGVGFWN	TRBD1	TRBV7-9	TRBJ1-5
AWGDRSSYEQY	TRBD1	TRBV30	TRBJ2-7
ASSEQAGWDEQY	NA	TRBV5-1	TRBJ2-7
ASSQPTQGLNYGYT	NA	TRBV4-1	TRBJ1-2
SARAHARNTEAF	NA	TRBV20-1	TRBJ1-1
ASSLRQGALGYT	TRBD1	TRBV6-1	TRBJ1-2
ASSPGVGPCNEQF	NA	TRBV5-4	TRBJ2-1
SARKWQETQY	NA	TRBV20-1	TRBJ2-5
SASSGGRNTGELF	NA	TRBV20-1	TRBJ2-2
ASSYGSGDVDGYT	NA	TRBV6-2/TRBV6-3	TRBJ1-2
AWSVTGNQPQH	NA	TRBV30	TRBJ1-5
ATSRRQGGNTEAF	TRBD1	TRBV15	TRBJ1-1
ASSLVGSGGTQY	TRBD2	TRBV7-8	TRBJ2-3
ASSLTFTGELF	NA	TRBV27	TRBJ2-2
ASIRGGRSSYEQY	TRBD2	TRBV28	TRBJ2-7
ASSLSGGGAF	NA	TRBV5-5	TRBJ1-1
AHDPVGDRIYTEAF	NA	TRBV12-3/TRBV12-4	TRBJ1-1
AISESGGLNGNTIY	NA	TRBV10-3	TRBJ1-3
ASSQFTYEQY	NA	TRBV11-3	TRBJ2-7
ASSPRTGGTYGYT	TRBD1	TRBV28	TRBJ1-2
ASSRGGAFAF	TRBD1	TRBV2	TRBJ1-1
ASSLTSGWGPDNNEQF	NA	TRBV12-3/TRBV12-4	TRBJ2-1
ASSFDSGTSGSNEQF	TRBD2	TRBV7-8	TRBJ2-1
SARPGRSNTEAF	NA	TRBV20-1	TRBJ1-1
ASSLLVGNDEQF	NA	TRBV28	TRBJ2-1
AWWSPGLWNYGYT	NA	TRBV30	TRBJ1-2
ASSQGLAGGLDEQF	TRBD2	TRBV6-2/TRBV6-3	TRBJ2-1
ASSVEPATEAF	NA	TRBV9	TRBJ1-1
ASSLAGALSNEQF	TRBD2	TRBV7-2	TRBJ2-1
SAIRGWGETQY	NA	TRBV20-1	TRBJ2-5
ASSPRYYGYT	NA	TRBV28	TRBJ1-2
ASSHPGQGEEKLF	TRBD1	TRBV3-1	TRBJ1-4